This T cell receptor beta chain was obtained from a study of Ad26.COV2.S vaccination and SARS-CoV-2 variants. Study details: Ad26.COV2.S was injected intramuscularly once or twice, 56 days apart.

The V gene lost 1 base and the J gene lost 3 bases, with 4 bases spanning the gap. The CDR3 loop spans 12 amino acids. CDR1 SGHNT and CDR2 YYREEE come from the germline V gene (reference sequence). Data came from immunoSEQ multiplex PCR; TCRdb stores just in-frame clones and leaves some out. The sample consists of about 480,000 clones, 70% to 90% of them appearing once. The treatment here: over 15 received Ad26.COV2.S at low or high dose, single or two shots; about 5 received placebo; per-sample allocation not given. On day 63 after the first injection, vaccine and placebo recipients gave samples. This TCR came from a person between 18 and 60 years old who received the Ad26.COV2.S COVID-19 vaccine or a placebo. The source was peripheral blood, collected in a trial of Ad26.COV2.S vaccine versus placebo. V usage is TRBV5-4 and J usage is TRBJ1-2, with D unclear. The CDR3 nucleotides are TGTGCCAGCAGCTTGACTTACTATGGCTACACCTTC. Amino acids: CASSLTYYGYTF.